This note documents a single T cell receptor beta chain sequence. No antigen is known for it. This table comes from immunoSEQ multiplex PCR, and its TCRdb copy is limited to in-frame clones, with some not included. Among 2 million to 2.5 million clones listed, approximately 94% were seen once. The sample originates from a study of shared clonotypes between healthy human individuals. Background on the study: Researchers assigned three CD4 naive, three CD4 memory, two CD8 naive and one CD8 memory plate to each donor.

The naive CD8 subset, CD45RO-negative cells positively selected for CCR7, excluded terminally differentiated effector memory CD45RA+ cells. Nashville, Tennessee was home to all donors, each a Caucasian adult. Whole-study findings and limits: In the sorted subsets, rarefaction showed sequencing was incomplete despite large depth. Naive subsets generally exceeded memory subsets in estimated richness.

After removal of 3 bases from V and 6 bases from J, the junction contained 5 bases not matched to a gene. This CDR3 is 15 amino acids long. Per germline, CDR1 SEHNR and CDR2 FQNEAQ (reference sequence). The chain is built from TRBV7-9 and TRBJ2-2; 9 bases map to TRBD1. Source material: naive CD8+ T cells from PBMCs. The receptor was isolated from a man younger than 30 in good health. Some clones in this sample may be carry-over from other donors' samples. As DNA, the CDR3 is TGTGCCAGCAGCTTCCGGGACAGGGAGGCCGGGGAGCTGTTTTTT. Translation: CASSFRDREAGELFF.